This T cell receptor (beta chain) was obtained from a study of PD-1 blockade in mismatch repair-deficient tumors. Mismatch repair deficiency was confirmed in all patients, by PCR or immunohistochemistry. Three pembrolizumab responders had their TCRs sequenced. Study results and limitations: Tumor-resident clones, often absent from pretreatment blood, expanded after pembrolizumab and then contracted.

Profiling relied on immunoSEQ multiplex PCR, and the TCRdb table lists in-frame clones only, not all of them. This sample yields about 22,000 clones, of which roughly four fifths are seen a single time; approximately 17% belongs to the top ten. Notes on this clone: What it binds is unknown.

The clonotype was recovered from an adult with mismatch repair-deficient cancer. The specimen was peripheral blood, collected 2 weeks after starting pembrolizumab.

The CDR3 DNA reads as TGTGCCAGCAGCAATTTACCGGGGACAGAACAGTACTTC. Encoded protein: CASSNLPGTEQYF. The chain joins TRBV7-2 to TRBJ2-7; TRBD1 aligns across 7 bases. Looked up from germline, CDR1 is SGHTA and CDR2 is FQGNSA. V lost 5 bases, J lost 10 bases, and 11 bases stayed unmatched. The CDR3 extends over 13 amino acids.